The 9 T cell receptor beta chains below come from one sample, sequenced in a study of control samples from healthy donors and cancer patients. TCRdb keeps only in-frame clones here, not all; method: immunoSEQ multiplex PCR. The sample shows about 120,000 clones, approximately 89% of them seen only once. Material for sequencing was blood. The receptors stem from a man aged 35-49 years in good health.

The chain recombines TRBV29-1 with TRBJ2-3; a possible D gene is TRBD1 (6 bases). V was trimmed by 0 bases and J by 0 bases, leaving 13 bases between them. This CDR3 comprises 16 residues. Germline-derived CDR1 and CDR2 are SQVTM and ANQGSEA. CDR3 protein: CSVEDRGYSSTDTQYF. In nucleotides, the CDR3 is TGCAGCGTTGAAGATAGGGGGTACTCTAGCACAGATACGCAGTATTTT.

The CDR3 loop reads CASSTQGGTEAFF. CDR3 coding DNA: TGTGCCAGCTCAACACAGGGGGGAACTGAAGCTTTCTTT. This rearrangement joins TRBV18 to TRBJ1-1, with TRBD1 matching 8 bases. V dropped 5 bases and J dropped 5; count of bases not matched to a gene: 4. Germline loops: CDR1 KGHSH, CDR2 LQKENI. The CDR3 is 13 residues long.

The V gene is TRBV4-1, the J gene TRBJ2-5; a possible D gene is TRBD2 (6 bases). Germline V lookup: CDR1 MGHRA, CDR2 YSYEKL. V was cut by 1 base and J by 1 base, with 10 bases left in between. The CDR3 extends over 15 amino acids. The CDR3 DNA reads TGCGCCAGCAGCCAAGGAACCGGGGGCCAAGAGACCCAGTACTTC. Protein sequence: CASSQGTGGQETQYF.

The J gene is TRBJ2-4, the V gene TRBV24-1, with a tentative D call TRBD2 (5 bases). V was clipped by 9 bases and J by 5 bases, with 13 bases between them. The CDR3 loop spans 13 amino acids. Germline V CDR1 and CDR2: KGHDR, SFDVKD. CDR3 protein: CATSRAGENIQYF. The CDR3 coding sequence is TGTGCCACCTCTAGGGCGGGTGAAAACATTCAGTACTTC.

The chain is built from TRBV5-4 and TRBJ2-7, with 7 bases lining up with TRBD1. The CDR3 contains 15 residues. Germline loops: CDR1 SGHNT, CDR2 YYREEE (reference sequence). The V gene end was trimmed by 3 bases and the J gene end by 2 bases; junction bases not matched to a gene: 8. DNA of the CDR3: TGTGCCAGCAGCTCGGACCCGGGACAGACCTACGAGCAGTACTTC. It specifies CASSSDPGQTYEQYF.

Notes on this clone: The same CDR3 can be traced to other DNA sequences in this sample. The V and J genes are TRBV30 and TRBJ1-5, with D unclear. Germline-derived CDR1 and CDR2 are GTSNPN and SVGIG (reference sequence). V lost 2 bases and J 5 bases, leaving 16 bases between the germline ends. The CDR3 length is 15 residues. In nucleotides, the CDR3 is TGTGCCTGGAGTCTATCAACGAGTCGACATCAGCCCCAGCATTTT. Its translation is CAWSLSTSRHQPQHF. Based on the CDR3 plus reference TRBV30 and TRBJ1-5, the full variable domain is SQTIHQWPATLVQPVGSPLSLECTVEGTSNPNLYWYRQAAGRGLQLLFYSVGIGQISSEVPQNLSASRPQDRQFILSSKKLLLSDSGFYLCAWSLSTSRHQPQHFGDGTRLSIL.

The chain carries TRBV29-1 and TRBJ2-1, with D perhaps matching TRBD2 (6 bases). Germline assignment: CDR1 SQVTM and CDR2 ANQGSEA. The CDR3 covers 16 residues. Trimming took off 1 base at V and 2 bases at J, with 15 bases between the two ends. DNA for the CDR3: TGCAGCGTTGAAGTTGGGGGTCCGGGGGCCTACAATGAGCAGTTCTTC. It is translated as CSVEVGGPGAYNEQFF.

V usage is TRBV25-1 and J usage is TRBJ1-2; D ambiguous. Trimming left V 1 base short and J 14 bases short, with 17 bases between. This CDR3 has 13 amino acids. The germline CDR1 and CDR2 sequences are MGHDK and SYGVNS. The DNA for the CDR3 is TGTGCCAGCAGTGAATTGGGAAACATACCCTCGACCTTC. Translated: CASSELGNIPSTF.

The rearrangement joins TRBV2 to TRBJ2-7; weak D call: TRBD1 (6 bases). Germline V gene lookup returns CDR1 SNHLY and CDR2 FYNNEI. Between the trimmed V and J ends, which lost 4 bases and 5 bases, there was a span of 15 bases. The CDR3 runs to 14 residues. The CDR3 sequence is CASSVEDRAHEQYF. The DNA of the CDR3 is TGTGCCAGCAGTGTGGAGGACAGAGCGCACGAGCAGTACTTC.